This T cell receptor beta chain was retrieved from a study of shared clonotypes between healthy human individuals (dated by TCRdb to the early 2020s). As for the study more broadly: Three men and a couple of women, aged 18 to 49 years, made up the cohort. Each donor's leukapheresis produced roughly between roughly 0.85 and 9.5 billion PBMCs. Per donor, three plates each were used for CD4 naive and CD4 memory, two for CD8 naive, and one for CD8 memory. To estimate repertoire size and how much clonotype sharing occurs between individuals, the study deeply sequenced the blood TCR repertoires of about 5 healthy adults. To increase sequencing depth and limit assay-specific biases, different laboratories used diverse techniques to prepare libraries and sequence TCR repertoires.

CD8 naive samples consisted of CD45RO-negative cells that were positively selected for CCR7, yielding a CD45RA+CCR7+ population without TemRA cells. Donors were healthy HIV-negative adults with no recently reported acute infections or vaccinations. Only Caucasian adults living in Nashville, Tennessee, USA were represented among the donors. Blood was obtained by leukapheresis, after which PBMCs were separated by Ficoll-Histopaque density gradient centrifugation and cryopreserved in liquid nitrogen vapor phase. Analytical flow cytometry was used to check the purity and quantity of each magnetically sorted T cell population. From each sorted fraction, genomic DNA was isolated and quantified by UV absorbance on a Nanodrop 2000c. Results the study describes overall, beyond this receptor: When a few donors were compared, the shared fraction of clonotypes was around 5% for naive CD4, over 3% for naive CD8, 2% to 2.5% for memory CD4, and approximately 0.4% for memory CD8. Because the study included only a small number of donors, the genetic and exposure-history diversity represented was limited. Only blood was sampled, and tissue TCR repertoires likely differ from those in blood. Compared with non-shared clonotypes, the clonotypes found in all four sorted-subset donors had higher generation probabilities. Based on pairwise subsampling, the degree of clonotype sharing among donors was expected to be affected by sequencing depth. Incomplete sequencing was indicated by rarefaction of sorted-subset datasets, despite the large sequencing depth. Naive subsets generally had larger estimated clonotype richness than memory subsets did.

Via the germline V gene, CDR1 is SGDLS and CDR2 YYNGEE. The germline V end is reduced by 0 bases and the J end by 0 bases; junction bases left unmatched: 5. The CDR3, from cysteine to phenylalanine, totals 17 residues. Solely the CDR3 DNA is kept, with 51 bases framed from the first base. Using the deep immunoSEQ assay, multiplex PCR amplified TCR CDR3 regions from genomic DNA. Extracted genomic DNA from each cell subset was spread evenly across all wells of several immunoSEQ 96-well plates, with each plate serving as a replicate. For sorted subsets, about 200 ng genomic DNA, equal to 30,000 or so T cell genomes, was loaded into each replicate PCR. Purified libraries were quantified with a Qubit 3.0 fluorometer, sized on a Bioanalyzer 2100, and re-quantified with the KAPA Library Quantification kit. Every immunoSEQ 96-well plate was sequenced on a dedicated single-read 150-cycle Illumina NextSeq 550 flow cell. On the study's bioinformatics: Because the immunoSEQ output held only junctional sequences and lacked quality scores, the filtering could not match the filtering applied to full-length reads. Sequences were annotated with PyIR, a Python wrapper for IgBLAST v1.9, using IMGT germline references to assign V/J genes and CDR3. Reads with weak V/J assignments (E-value above 1e-6), missing CDR3, stop codons, out-of-frame junctions, or ambiguous translated residues were removed. V3J clonotypes were defined as sequences sharing the same inferred V gene, J gene, and CDR3 amino acid sequence. Percentage overlap between repertoires was computed as shared unique clonotypes divided by the size of the smaller repertoire. Richness of each repertoire was evaluated using RTK rarefaction, the Chao1 estimator, and Recon v2.1 estimates of unobserved clonotypes. Generation probabilities for all TCRbeta clonotypes obtained by the gDNA method from a handful of donors were computed using OLGA. This is the immuneACCESS table as TCRdb keeps it, with only in-frame sequences that have V and J called. A part of the clones is gone; compared with another copy, unresolved V genes explain less than half, and the rest is unexplained. For V, J and clone size, that table is used; D and trimming come from the DNA. The sample yields about 2.2 million clones; over 85% were counted once. The ten largest clones capture 1.5% to 2% of the sample.

A remark on this clone: Its antigen is currently not known. The input lacks base qualities; no much larger clone sits a single base away.

Sequenced input: naive CD8+ T cells from PBMCs. Per the publication, the cell subset or site label means: CD45RA+CCR7+. The sequence was collected from a man between 18 and 35 years old in good health. Some clones in this sample may be carry-over from other donors' samples. The receptor chain draws on TRBV9 and TRBJ2-2, with TRBD1 matching 7 junction bases. In nucleotide form, the sequence is TGTGCCAGCAGCGTAGAAGTGGGACAGACGAACACCGGGGAGCTGTTTTTT. The translation is CASSVEVGQTNTGELFF.